A selection of T cell receptor beta chains follows, all from one sample in a study of shared clonotypes between healthy human individuals. The table came from immunoSEQ multiplex PCR; TCRdb's copy has only in-frame clones and leaves some out. The sample shows 300,000 to 350,000 clones, around 70% of them seen only once. The specimen sequenced was memory CD4+ T cells sorted from blood. The receptors shown here come from a man younger than 40 in good health. Each CDR3 is given with its conserved first and last residue. D genes are given only for firm matches. Clone size appears in some rows only: once, few, many, or a class for an expanded clone.

d_gene | j_gene | abundance | v_gene | CDR3aa | CDR3nt
- | TRBJ2-1 | - | TRBV7-3 | CASSPDRGTSYNEQFF | TGTGCCAGCAGCCCCGACCGCGGGACCTCCTACAATGAGCAGTTCTTC
TRBD1 | TRBJ1-1 | - | TRBV5-1 | CASSLKQGDTEAFF | TGCGCCAGCAGCTTGAAACAGGGGGACACTGAAGCTTTCTTT
TRBD2 | TRBJ2-1 | few | TRBV27 | CASRISFSGTTVEQFF | TGTGCCAGCAGGATAAGTTTTAGTGGGACTACCGTTGAGCAGTTCTTC
- | TRBJ1-5 | many | TRBV19 | CASTLSVYSNQPQHF | TGTGCCAGTACGTTGTCAGTCTATAGCAATCAGCCCCAGCATTTT
- | TRBJ2-7 | once | TRBV14 | CASSQEGRIGPYEQYF | TGTGCCAGCAGCCAAGAGGGCCGGATCGGGCCCTACGAGCAGTACTTC
TRBD1 | TRBJ2-5 | - | TRBV10-1 | CASSESEGQGEIGETQYF | TGCGCCAGCAGTGAGTCTGAGGGCCAGGGGGAAATCGGGGAGACCCAGTACTTC
- | TRBJ2-3 | many | TRBV6-1 | CASSEIGRRAHTDTQYF | TGTGCCAGCAGTGAAATTGGGAGGAGGGCGCACACAGATACGCAGTATTTT
- | TRBJ1-3 | - | TRBV10-3 | CATESPSGNTIYF | TGTGCCACGGAGTCGCCTTCTGGAAACACCATATATTTT
TRBD2 | TRBJ2-5 | - | TRBV29-1 | CSVEGGRGGETQYF | TGCAGCGTTGAAGGGGGGAGGGGAGGCGAGACCCAGTACTTC
- | TRBJ1-2 | - | TRBV7-9 | CASSLFEGYGYTF | TGTGCCAGCAGCTTATTTGAGGGCTATGGCTACACCTTC
TRBD2 | TRBJ2-1 | - | TRBV9 | CASSVLAGDYYNEQFF | TGTGCCAGCAGCGTACTAGCGGGAGATTATTACAATGAGCAGTTCTTC
- | TRBJ2-5 | many | TRBV14 | CASSQDRRGAQYF | TGTGCCAGCAGCCAAGATAGGAGGGGGGCCCAGTACTTC
- | TRBJ2-1 | - | TRBV27 | CASGRVPRAEQFF | TGTGCCAGCGGGCGGGTCCCACGTGCTGAGCAGTTCTTC
- | TRBJ2-7 | - | TRBV15 | CATSRDPGASYEQYF | TGTGCCACCAGCAGAGACCCCGGGGCCTCCTACGAGCAGTACTTC
- | TRBJ2-7 | - | TRBV5-6 | CASSLLREQYF | TGTGCCAGCAGCTTGCTACGCGAGCAGTACTTC
- | TRBJ2-5 | - | TRBV5-1 | CASSLASRPIQETQYF | TGCGCCAGCAGCTTGGCCAGTCGGCCTATCCAAGAGACCCAGTACTTC
- | TRBJ2-2 | once | TRBV6-5 | CASSYPSGVSVGELFF | TGTGCCAGCAGTTACCCCTCGGGGGTCTCGGTTGGGGAGCTGTTTTTT